The 31 T cell receptor beta chains below were found in one sample sequenced in a study of early T cells in non-severe SARS-CoV-2 infection. Via MiXCR, TCRdb re-called the 5' RACE reads, giving one row per CDR3 protein. The sample has about 39,000 distinct CDR3 sequences, under 7.5% seen once. The sample was whole blood. The receptors here all came from an adult who was a healthcare worker with PCR-confirmed SARS-CoV-2 infection or an uninfected control (not recorded which).

This clonotype was seen ten or more times. The rearrangement uses TRBV7-2 and TRBJ1-4, with 7 bases aligning to TRBD1. Germline CDR1 is SGHTA and CDR2 is FQGNSA. CDR3 size: 16 residues. The J segment lost 3 bases and the V segment lost 3 bases, leaving 7 bases of the junction unmatched. The CDR3 loop reads CASSFQSGGANEKLFF. CDR3 DNA: TGTGCCAGCAGCTTCCAATCAGGGGGAGCTAATGAAAAACTGTTTTTT.

This clonotype was seen ten or more times. This chain joins TRBV7-2 and TRBJ2-3; TRBD2 is a possible D gene (6 bases). The CDR3 is made up of 16 amino acids. The germline gives CDR1 SGHTA, CDR2 FQGNSA. V was pared by 3 bases and J by 4 bases, with 17 bases between. CDR3 in DNA: TGTGCCAGCAGCTTCTCAACTAGCAAAGCGCCAGATACGCAGTATTTT. Amino acid sequence: CASSFSTSKAPDTQYF.

There are a few counts of this clonotype. V usage is TRBV6-5 and J usage is TRBJ1-5; no firm D call. V lost 2 bases, J lost 4 bases, and 6 bases lay in between. The length of the CDR3 is 13 residues. Germline loops: CDR1 MNHEY, CDR2 SVGAGI. The CDR3 spells CASSYDLNQPQHF. CDR3 bases: TGTGCCAGCAGTTACGACCTTAATCAGCCCCAGCATTTT.

In its sample, this clonotype was seen many times. V usage is TRBV24-1 and J usage is TRBJ2-5, with 9 bases identical to TRBD2. CDR1 is KGHDR and CDR2 is SFDVKD in the germline V gene. The CDR3 is made up of 16 amino acids. V trimming: 5 bases; J trimming: 0 bases; junction bases outside the gene matches: 6. CDR3 bases: TGTGCCACCAGTGCCCGGACTAGCGCTTACCAAGAGACCCAGTACTTC. Translated: CATSARTSAYQETQYF.

This clonotype was seen ten or more times. The chain uses TRBV7-2 and TRBJ1-2, with D unclear. Trimming shortened V by 5 bases and J by 8 bases, and 15 bases separated the two germline ends. The CDR3 runs to 13 residues. The germline gives CDR1 SGHTA, CDR2 FQGNSA. This chain's CDR3 is CASSNARKRGYTF. DNA for the CDR3: TGTGCCAGCAGCAACGCCCGAAAGAGAGGCTACACCTTC. Full variable domain (outside the CDR3, taken from reference TRBV7-2 and TRBJ1-2): GAGVSQSPSNKVTEKGKDVELRCDPISGHTALYWYRQSLGQGLEFLIYFQGNSAPDKSGLPSDRFSAERTGGSVSTLTIQRTQQEDSAVYLCASSNARKRGYTFGSGTRLTVV.

V is TRBV6-6 and J is TRBJ2-1, with D maybe TRBD2 (6 bases). The V gene lost 6 bases and the J gene lost 1 base, with 19 bases spanning the gap. Germline V gives CDR1 MNHNY, CDR2 SVGAGI (reference sequence). This CDR3 contains 17 residues. The CDR3 nucleotides read TGTGCCAGCAGCACACCCCGGGAGTTCCGATCCTACAATGAGCAGTTCTTC. It codes for CASSTPREFRSYNEQFF.

The chain combines TRBV5-6 with TRBJ1-3; tentative D call: TRBD1 (6 bases). V shed 3 bases and J shed 3 bases, with 19 bases lying between them. There are 17 residues in the CDR3. Germline V gene lookup returns CDR1 SGHDT and CDR2 YYEEEE. CDR3 nucleotide sequence: TGTGCCAGCAGCTCCAGGGGCGTAAGTGCGTTTGGAAACACCATATATTTT. Protein product: CASSSRGVSAFGNTIYF.

Sample share makes this clonotype medium-sized. V and J are TRBV7-3 and TRBJ1-6; possible D gene TRBD1, 5 bases. Germline values: CDR1 SGHTA, CDR2 FQGTGA. The CDR3 consists of 14 residues. Trimming removed 5 bases at V and 7 bases at J, with 12 bases between. This chain's CDR3 is CASSLGVGNSPLHF. The CDR3 region has the DNA TGTGCCAGCAGCCTGGGGGTCGGGAATTCACCCCTCCACTTT.

In its sample, this clonotype was seen a few times. The chain is built from TRBV5-1 and TRBJ2-1; D uncertain. Trimming shortened V by 0 bases and J by 6 bases, and 10 bases separated the two germline ends. The CDR3 loop spans 14 amino acids. Germline V gene data show CDR1 as SGHRS and CDR2 as YFSETQ. This CDR3 is CASSLGVNTNEQFF. The CDR3 region has the DNA TGCGCCAGCAGCTTGGGGGTCAATACCAATGAGCAGTTCTTC.

The chain is built from TRBV27 and TRBJ2-7; 8 nucleotides line up with TRBD1. V lost 5 bases to trimming and J lost 3 bases; unmatched junction nucleotides: 6. The V gene's germline CDR1 is MNHEY and CDR2 SMNVEV (reference sequence). This CDR3 spans 14 amino acids. CDR3 in amino acids: CASSPRDRRYEQYF. As DNA, the CDR3 is TGTGCCAGCAGTCCTCGGGACAGGCGCTACGAGCAGTACTTC.

This clonotype was observed a handful of times. V is TRBV5-1 and J is TRBJ1-4, with 9 bases matching TRBD1. The CDR3 contains 13 residues. V was clipped by 4 bases and J by 10 bases; unmatched bases: 5. Germline values: CDR1 SGHRS, CDR2 YFSETQ. This chain's CDR3 is CASSGTGTGKLFF. CDR3 nucleotides: TGCGCCAGCAGCGGGACAGGGACCGGAAAACTGTTTTTT.

The chain combines TRBV7-8 with TRBJ2-1; 8 bases are a match to TRBD2. The germline CDR1 and CDR2 sequences are SGHVS and FQNEAQ. There are 12 residues in the CDR3. After removal of 5 bases from V and 9 bases from J, the junction contained 3 bases not matched to a gene. The CDR3 here is CASSRAGVEQFF. The CDR3 DNA reads as TGTGCCAGCAGCCGAGCGGGGGTTGAGCAGTTCTTC.

This clonotype came up a few times. The genes are TRBV30 and TRBJ1-2; 7 nucleotides agree with TRBD1. Per germline, CDR1 GTSNPN and CDR2 SVGIG (reference sequence). This CDR3 has 14 residues. The V and J ends lost 1 base and 4 bases, in that order; junction bases with no gene match: 6. The CDR3: CAWSAGDSPYGYTF. The CDR3 coding sequence is TGTGCCTGGAGTGCCGGGGACAGCCCCTATGGCTACACCTTC. The full variable domain, rest sourced from reference TRBV30 and TRBJ1-2, is SQTIHQWPATLVQPVGSPLSLECTVEGTSNPNLYWYRQAAGRGLQLLFYSVGIGQISSEVPQNLSASRPQDRQFILSSKKLLLSDSGFYLCAWSAGDSPYGYTFGSGTRLTVV.

The table lists this clonotype with many counts. The chain has TRBV6-6 and TRBJ1-5; tentatively, D is TRBD1 (5 bases). V was clipped by 4 bases and J by 1 base, with 11 bases between them. The germline CDR1 and CDR2 sequences are MNHNY and SVGAGI (reference sequence). This CDR3 comprises 15 residues. The CDR3: CASSSPGRSNQPQHF. The CDR3, as DNA: TGTGCCAGCAGTTCCCCGGGACGGAGCAATCAGCCCCAGCATTTT.

Many counts were recorded for this clonotype. The chain joins TRBV11-2 to TRBJ2-3; no clear D gene. Germline CDR1 and CDR2: SGHAT and FQNNGV. The length of the CDR3 is 14 residues. The V gene lost 2 bases and the J gene lost 3 bases, with 9 bases spanning the gap. In DNA form, the CDR3 reads TGTGCCAGCAGCTTACTAGGTTATACAGATACGCAGTATTTT. It specifies CASSLLGYTDTQYF.

This clonotype appeared a few times. The genes are TRBV7-9 and TRBJ1-2; a weak D match, TRBD1 (5 bases). The germline V gene encodes CDR1 SEHNR and CDR2 FQNEAQ (reference sequence). V lost 3 bases to trimming and J lost 3 bases, with 14 bases between them. The CDR3 totals 15 residues. The CDR3 here is CASSFGLDSHYGYTF. In DNA, the CDR3 is TGTGCCAGCAGCTTCGGACTAGACAGCCACTATGGCTACACCTTC. The full variable domain, rest sourced from reference TRBV7-9 and TRBJ1-2, is DTGVSQNPRHKITKRGQNVTFRCDPISEHNRLYWYRQTLGQGPEFLTYFQNEAQLEKSRLLSDRFSAERPKGSFSTLEIQRTEQGDSAMYLCASSFGLDSHYGYTFGSGTRLTVV.

The sample holds many counts of this clonotype. The DNA of the CDR3 is TGCGCCAGTAAAGCGGGGTCCACAGATACGCAGTATTTT. Its protein is CASKAGSTDTQYF. V and J are TRBV5-1 and TRBJ2-3; TRBD2 agrees at 7 bases. Germline trimming cut 8 bases from V and 2 bases from J; bases unmatched to any gene: 5. CDR3 size: 13 residues. Germline-derived CDR1 and CDR2 are SGHRS and YFSETQ.

V usage is TRBV7-9 and J usage is TRBJ1-2; no clear D gene. The CDR3 consists of 14 residues. The germline V gene encodes CDR1 SEHNR and CDR2 FQNEAQ (reference sequence). Trimming shortened V by 1 base and J by 2 bases, and 8 bases separated the two germline ends. The CDR3 protein is CASSLGGFNYGYTF. The CDR3 DNA reads TGTGCCAGCAGCTTAGGGGGATTCAACTATGGCTACACCTTC.

At least ten counts were recorded for this clonotype. The rearrangement links TRBV12-3 or TRBV12-4 to TRBJ2-7; 8 positions agree with TRBD2. CDR3 length: 16 amino acids. J was trimmed by 2 bases and V by 2 bases; bases with no gene match: 8. CDR3: CASSLYRLAGPYEQYF. Here the CDR3 DNA reads TGTGCCAGCAGTTTATATCGTCTAGCGGGCCCCTACGAGCAGTACTTC.

This clonotype showed up just a few times. The chain carries TRBV7-2 and TRBJ2-3; 8 bases map to TRBD2. Germline-derived CDR1 and CDR2 are SGHTA and FQGNSA. The junction had 12 bases not matched to a gene; V was cut back by 10 bases and J by 3 bases. The CDR3 runs 15 residues. The CDR3 DNA follows: TGTGCCACCCAGTGGTCCGGGGGGGGTACAGATACGCAGTATTTT. Protein product: CATQWSGGGTDTQYF.

The sample holds many counts of this clonotype. CDR3 residues: CASSLDAPGGHQPQHF. The DNA for the CDR3 is TGTGCCAGCAGTTTGGACGCCCCAGGGGGCCATCAGCCCCAGCATTTT. The genes are TRBV27 and TRBJ1-5; 8 nucleotides agree with TRBD1. The CDR3 consists of 16 residues. CDR1 is MNHEY, CDR2 SMNVEV, per germline (reference sequence). V dropped 3 bases and J dropped 5; count of bases not matched to a gene: 9.

The chain links TRBV7-6 to TRBJ1-1; D is possibly TRBD1 (6 bases). This CDR3 spans 13 amino acids. CDR1 and CDR2 (germline): SGHVS, FNYEAQ. V was clipped by 3 bases and J by 1 base, with 6 bases between them. The CDR3 spells CASSFRGNTEAFF. The CDR3 bases are TGTGCCAGCAGCTTCAGGGGGAACACTGAAGCTTTCTTT.

This clonotype was picked up many times. This chain joins TRBV4-2 and TRBJ2-4; 9 nucleotides align to TRBD2. V shed 1 base, J shed 9 bases, and the junction held 13 bases outside the gene matches. CDR3 size: 17 residues. Per the germline V gene, CDR1 is LGHNA and CDR2 is YNFKEQ. The CDR3 DNA reads as TGTGCCAGCAGCCAAGTCGATATAGGCGGGGGGGAAGGCATTCAGTACTTC. It is translated as CASSQVDIGGGEGIQYF.

This clonotype was counted many times. The chain recombines TRBV6-2 or TRBV6-3 with TRBJ1-5; possibly TRBD1 for D (5 bases). V gave up 8 bases and J gave up 11 bases, with 16 bases separating them. The CDR3 covers 12 residues. Germline CDR1 MNHEY, CDR2 SVGEGT. CDR3 DNA: TGTGCCAGCCGGGGCAACCGAATGGCCCAGCATTTT. It codes for CASRGNRMAQHF.

This chain connects TRBV7-9 to TRBJ2-7; D uncertain. Germline-derived CDR1 and CDR2 are SEHNR and FQNEAQ (reference sequence). This CDR3 spans 11 amino acids. The ends were cut back, 5 bases at V and 3 bases at J, with 5 bases in the middle. The CDR3 protein is CASSLFYEQYF. The CDR3 region has the DNA TGTGCCAGCAGCCTCTTCTACGAGCAGTACTTC.

There are many counts of this clonotype. V usage is TRBV5-6 and J usage is TRBJ2-2; either TRBD1 or TRBD2 may fit D (7 bases each). The V end lost 4 bases, the J end lost 6 bases, and 10 bases lay between the germline ends. Germline lookup yields CDR1 SGHDT and CDR2 YYEEEE. This CDR3 spans 13 amino acids. The CDR3: CASSQGGPGELFF. DNA of the CDR3: TGTGCCAGCAGCCAGGGGGGGCCCGGGGAGCTGTTTTTT.

There are many counts of this clonotype. This rearrangement joins TRBV3-1 to TRBJ1-5; D gene ambiguous. The ends were cut back, 4 bases at V and 10 bases at J, with 11 bases in the middle. CDR1 and CDR2 (germline): LGHDT, YNNKEL (reference sequence). This CDR3 spans 12 amino acids. In DNA form, the CDR3 reads TGTGCCAGCAGCCTTACCTCAGGACCCCAGCATTTT. Translated: CASSLTSGPQHF.

A few counts support this clonotype. The chain uses TRBV20-1 and TRBJ2-2; 15 bases map to TRBD2. Germline CDR1 is DFQATT and CDR2 is SNEGSKA (reference sequence). After removal of 6 bases from V and 5 bases from J, the junction contained 7 bases not matched to a gene. This CDR3 is built from 16 residues. CDR3 sequence reads: CSAQGLAGGTTGELFF. CDR3 nucleotide sequence: TGCAGTGCCCAGGGACTAGCGGGGGGAACAACCGGGGAGCTGTTTTTT.

This clonotype was observed at least ten times. This chain joins TRBV12-3 or TRBV12-4 and TRBJ2-5; D call uncertain. CDR3 length: 13 residues. Trimming took off 9 bases at V and 2 bases at J, with 13 bases between the two ends. In DNA, the CDR3 is TGTGCCAGTGGCCACGGTCTTCAAGAGACCCAGTACTTC. Translated, it gives CASGHGLQETQYF.

Worth noting for this clonotype: This may stem from a read error, because a much larger clone lies one nucleotide away. The chain links TRBV12-3 or TRBV12-4 to TRBJ2-7; TRBD1 agrees at 8 bases. The CDR3 is 14 residues long. The CDR3 loop reads CSSSSRTGQYEQYF. In nucleotides, the CDR3 is TGTTCCAGCAGCTCCCGGACAGGGCAGTACGAGCAGTACTTC.

This clonotype was detected only a few times. This chain links TRBV20-1 with TRBJ1-3; D is possibly TRBD1 (5 bases). Per germline, CDR1 DFQATT and CDR2 SNEGSKA (reference sequence). Trimming removed 6 bases at V and 0 bases at J, with 24 bases between. This CDR3 is built from 18 residues. CDR3 in DNA: TGCAGTGCCGAACCCTTGGGCGAAATTCAGGGCTCTGGAAACACCATATATTTT. Its translation: CSAEPLGEIQGSGNTIYF.